This TCR beta chain is drawn from a study of T cell responses to AZD1222 COVID-19 vaccine (dated by TCRdb to about 2021). As for the study more broadly: Because spike-specific TCR depth and breadth did not differ between the two schedules, AZD1222 recipients who got a second dose at roughly 4 weeks were pooled with those who got a second dose at roughly 12 weeks. A total of about 240 trial participants underwent TCR sequencing, of whom some 210 received two doses of AZD1222 and some 26 received two doses of the MenACWY control vaccine. Enrollment into the trials was organized by age into subgroups of 18-55, 56-69 and 70-plus years, and those subgroups contained approximately 150, 30 and 60 TCR-sequenced participants, respectively.

What the study reported, not specific to this receptor: In the small 56-69-year group, the increase in depth fell short of significance, most likely because of low power. Epitopes outside the regions mutated in the B.1.351 and B.1.1.7 variants were reportedly recognized by nearly half of the unique spike-specific TCRs. After two AZD1222 doses, spike-specific TCR breadth and depth were significantly higher than at day 0 and than in MenACWY recipients. Vaccine-associated CD4 TCRs spanned the whole spike protein, with dominant responses in regions 160-218 and 743-854. Only a handful of AZD1222 recipients were SARS-CoV-2 seropositive at baseline, limiting conclusions about previously exposed vaccinees. Participants were mostly white British, with more females than males. The authors suggested clonal diversity may have been underestimated. Because no day 14 peak-response samples were available, the repertoires could be characterized only after the peak T cell response.

Concerning this clone itself: No antigen is known for it. No clone much larger than this one lies a single base away; base qualities are absent.

The CDR3 regions of human TCRbeta chains were analyzed by immunosequencing. Turning to the authors' computational methods: TCRs in the repertoires were matched against a reference library of SARS-CoV-2-specific TCRs that had been generated with the MIRA antigen-specificity platform. Breadth was defined as the fraction of unique TCRs that were SARS-CoV-2-associated. Depth was defined as the fraction of total T cells that were SARS-CoV-2-associated. Using the MIRA data, every spike-specific TCR was mapped to the spike region that the TCR reacted to and assigned to either a CD4 or a CD8 class. Log10-transformed breadth and depth values were compared by one-way ANOVA with Sidak's multiple comparisons tests. Held by TCRdb, this immuneACCESS table contains in-frame sequences only and omits some clones. Under half of the omission traces to an unresolved V gene where checked; the cause of the rest is unknown. Clone size and the V and J calls come from that table; the DNA yielded D and trimming. This sample gives 75,000 to 90,000 clones in total; more than 85% of them show up just once. The ten largest clones take up 5.2% of the sample.

The CDR3 contains 14 residues, cysteine and phenylalanine counted. Only CDR3 DNA remains: 42 bases, in frame from the first base. CDR1 and CDR2 are drawn from the germline V gene: SGHDT, YYEEEE. V and J lose 2 bases and 8 bases, and a span of 13 bases separates them. Read against the paper, the sample's time point label means: baseline before first vaccination. Vaccinee samples were obtained from the UK trials COV001 and COV002, which included a single-blind randomized controlled phase 2/3 trial of AZD1222 (ChAdOx1 nCoV-19) in healthy adults. For TCRbeta chain sequencing, PBMC samples were collected from trial participants at day 0 and at day 28 after the second dose.

The chain couples TRBV5-6 to TRBJ1-4, with the D gene not confidently named. The sequence was obtained from an adult in good health. Sequenced here: peripheral blood, sampled on day 0 of AZD1222 vaccination. The CDR3 loop reads CASSLMGVGEKLFF. At the DNA level, the sequence is TGTGCCAGCAGCTTAATGGGAGTCGGGGAAAAACTGTTTTTT.